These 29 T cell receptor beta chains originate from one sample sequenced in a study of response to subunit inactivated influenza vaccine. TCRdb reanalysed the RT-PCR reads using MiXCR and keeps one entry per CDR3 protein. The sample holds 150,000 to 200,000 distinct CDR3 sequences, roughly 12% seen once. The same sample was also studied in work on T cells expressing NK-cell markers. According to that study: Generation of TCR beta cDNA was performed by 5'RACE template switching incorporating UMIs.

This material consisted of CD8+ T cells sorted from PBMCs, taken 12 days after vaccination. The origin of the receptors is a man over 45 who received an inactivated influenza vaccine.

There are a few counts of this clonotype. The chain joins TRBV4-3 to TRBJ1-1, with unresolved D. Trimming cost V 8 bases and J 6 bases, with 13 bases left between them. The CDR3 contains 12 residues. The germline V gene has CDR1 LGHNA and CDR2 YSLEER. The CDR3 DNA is TGCGCCAGCTCAGGCAGGAGCGCTGAAGCTTTCTTT. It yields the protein CASSGRSAEAFF.

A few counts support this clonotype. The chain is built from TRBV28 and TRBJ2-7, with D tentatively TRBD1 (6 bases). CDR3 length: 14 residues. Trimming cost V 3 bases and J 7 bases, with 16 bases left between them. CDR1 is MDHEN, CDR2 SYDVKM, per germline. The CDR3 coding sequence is TGTGCCAGCAGTTTTCACAGGGCCGAGGGGGAGCAGTACTTC. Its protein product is CASSFHRAEGEQYF. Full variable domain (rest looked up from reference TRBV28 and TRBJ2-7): DVKVTQSSRYLVKRTGEKVFLECVQDMDHENMFWYRQDPGLGLRLIYFSYDVKMKEKGDIPEGYSVSREKKERFSLILESASTNQTSMYLCASSFHRAEGEQYFGPGTRLTVT.

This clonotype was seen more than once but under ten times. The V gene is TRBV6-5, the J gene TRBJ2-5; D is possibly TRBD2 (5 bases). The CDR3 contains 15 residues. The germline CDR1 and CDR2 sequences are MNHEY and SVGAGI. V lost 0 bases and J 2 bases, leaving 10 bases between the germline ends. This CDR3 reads CASSYSISGQETQYF. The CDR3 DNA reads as TGTGCCAGCAGTTACTCGATTTCGGGACAAGAGACCCAGTACTTC.

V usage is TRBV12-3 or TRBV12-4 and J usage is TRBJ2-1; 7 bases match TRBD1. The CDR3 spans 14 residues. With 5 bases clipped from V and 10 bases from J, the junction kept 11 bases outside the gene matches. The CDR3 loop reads CASSRPGTVAEQFF. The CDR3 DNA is TGTGCCAGCAGTCGTCCCGGGACAGTCGCCGAGCAGTTCTTC.

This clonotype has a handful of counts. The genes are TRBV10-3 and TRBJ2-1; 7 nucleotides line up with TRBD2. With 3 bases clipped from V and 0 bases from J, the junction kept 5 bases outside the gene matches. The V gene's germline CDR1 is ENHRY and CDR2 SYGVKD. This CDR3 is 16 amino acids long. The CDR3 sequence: CAISDPGLPSYNEQFF. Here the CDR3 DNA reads TGTGCCATCAGTGATCCGGGACTACCCTCCTACAATGAGCAGTTCTTC.

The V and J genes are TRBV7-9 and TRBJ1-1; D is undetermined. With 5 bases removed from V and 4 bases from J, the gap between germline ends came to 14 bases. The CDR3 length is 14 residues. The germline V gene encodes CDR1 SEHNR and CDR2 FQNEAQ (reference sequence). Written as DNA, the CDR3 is TGTGCCAGCAGCCAAGGAGCGAAGCCCACTGAAGCTTTCTTT. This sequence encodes CASSQGAKPTEAFF.

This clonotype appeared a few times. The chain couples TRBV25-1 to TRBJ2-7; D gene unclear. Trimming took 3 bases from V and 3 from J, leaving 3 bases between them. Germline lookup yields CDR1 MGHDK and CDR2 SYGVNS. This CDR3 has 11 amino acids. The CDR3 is CASSDVYEQYF. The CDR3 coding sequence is TGTGCCAGCAGTGATGTCTACGAGCAGTACTTC.

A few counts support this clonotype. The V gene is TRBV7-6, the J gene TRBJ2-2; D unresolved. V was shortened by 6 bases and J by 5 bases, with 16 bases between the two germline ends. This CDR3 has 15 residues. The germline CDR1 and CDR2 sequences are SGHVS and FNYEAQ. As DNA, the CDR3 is TGTGCCAGCAGTTCGAGTTTCTTTGGGACCGGGGAGCTGTTTTTT. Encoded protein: CASSSSFFGTGELFF.

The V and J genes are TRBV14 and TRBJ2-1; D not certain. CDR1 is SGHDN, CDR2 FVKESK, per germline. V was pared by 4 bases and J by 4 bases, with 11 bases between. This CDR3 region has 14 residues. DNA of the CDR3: TGTGCCAGCAGCCTCCGTGCAACTTACAATGAGCAGTTCTTC. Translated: CASSLRATYNEQFF.

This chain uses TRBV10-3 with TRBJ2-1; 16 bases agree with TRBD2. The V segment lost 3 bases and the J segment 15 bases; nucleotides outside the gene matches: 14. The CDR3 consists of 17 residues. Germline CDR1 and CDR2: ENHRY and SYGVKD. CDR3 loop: CAISDPATGLAGGGPFF. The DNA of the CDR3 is TGTGCCATCAGTGACCCAGCCACGGGACTAGCGGGAGGGGGACCGTTCTTC.

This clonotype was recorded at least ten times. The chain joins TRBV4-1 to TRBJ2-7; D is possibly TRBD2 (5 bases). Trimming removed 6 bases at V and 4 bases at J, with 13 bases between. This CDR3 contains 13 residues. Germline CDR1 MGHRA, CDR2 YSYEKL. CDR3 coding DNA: TGCGCCAGCAGACCCGAACTAGGATACGAGCAGTACTTC. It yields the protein CASRPELGYEQYF.

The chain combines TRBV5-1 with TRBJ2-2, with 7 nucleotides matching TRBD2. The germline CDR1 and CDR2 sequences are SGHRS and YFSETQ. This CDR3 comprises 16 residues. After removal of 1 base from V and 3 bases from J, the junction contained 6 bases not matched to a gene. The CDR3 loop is CASSLTQRGYTGELFF. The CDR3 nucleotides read TGCGCCAGCAGCTTGACCCAGCGGGGTTACACCGGGGAGCTGTTTTTT.

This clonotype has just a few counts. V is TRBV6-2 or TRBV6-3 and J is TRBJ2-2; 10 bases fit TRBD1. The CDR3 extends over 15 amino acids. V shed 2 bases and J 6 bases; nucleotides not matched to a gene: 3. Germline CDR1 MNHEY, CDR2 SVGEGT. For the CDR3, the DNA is TGTGCCAGCAGTTACATCGGACAGGGGGCCGGGGAGCTGTTTTTT. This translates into CASSYIGQGAGELFF.

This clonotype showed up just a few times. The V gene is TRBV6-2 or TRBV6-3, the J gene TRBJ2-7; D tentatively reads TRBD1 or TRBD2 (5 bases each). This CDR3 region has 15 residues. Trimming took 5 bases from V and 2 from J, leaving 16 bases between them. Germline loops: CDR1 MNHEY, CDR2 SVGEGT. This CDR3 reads CASSNRDPIPYEQYF. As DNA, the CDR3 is TGTGCCAGCAGTAACCGGGACCCCATCCCCTACGAGCAGTACTTC.

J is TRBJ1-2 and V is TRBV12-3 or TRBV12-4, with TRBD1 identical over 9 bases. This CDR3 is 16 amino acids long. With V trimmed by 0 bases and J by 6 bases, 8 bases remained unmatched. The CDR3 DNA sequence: TGTGCCAGCAGTTTAGCGCTGACAGGGGGTCAGGATGGCTACACCTTC. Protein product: CASSLALTGGQDGYTF.

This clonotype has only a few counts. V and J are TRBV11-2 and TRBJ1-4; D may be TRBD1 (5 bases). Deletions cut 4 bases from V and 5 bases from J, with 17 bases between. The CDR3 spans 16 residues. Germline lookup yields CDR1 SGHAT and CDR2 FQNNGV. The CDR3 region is CASSSGTRRVNEKLFF. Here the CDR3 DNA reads TGTGCCAGCAGCTCGGGGACGCGTCGAGTAAATGAAAAACTGTTTTTT.

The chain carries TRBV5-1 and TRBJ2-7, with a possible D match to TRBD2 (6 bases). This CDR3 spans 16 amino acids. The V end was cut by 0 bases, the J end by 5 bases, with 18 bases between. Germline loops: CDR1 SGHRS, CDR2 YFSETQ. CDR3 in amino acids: CASSLATGTDGNEQYF. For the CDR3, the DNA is TGCGCCAGCAGCTTGGCCACCGGGACTGACGGTAACGAGCAGTACTTC.

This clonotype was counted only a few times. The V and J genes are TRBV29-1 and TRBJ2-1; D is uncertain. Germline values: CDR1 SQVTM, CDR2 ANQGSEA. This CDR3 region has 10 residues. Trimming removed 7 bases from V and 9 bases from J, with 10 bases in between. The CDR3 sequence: CSALVLEQFF. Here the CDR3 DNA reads TGCAGCGCCCTAGTGCTTGAGCAGTTCTTC.

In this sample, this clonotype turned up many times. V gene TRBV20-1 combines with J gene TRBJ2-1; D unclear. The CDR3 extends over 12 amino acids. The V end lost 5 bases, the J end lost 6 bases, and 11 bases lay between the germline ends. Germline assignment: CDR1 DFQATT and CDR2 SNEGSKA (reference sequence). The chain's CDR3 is CSAERHSNEQFF. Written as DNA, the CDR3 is TGCAGTGCTGAGAGGCATAGCAATGAGCAGTTCTTC.

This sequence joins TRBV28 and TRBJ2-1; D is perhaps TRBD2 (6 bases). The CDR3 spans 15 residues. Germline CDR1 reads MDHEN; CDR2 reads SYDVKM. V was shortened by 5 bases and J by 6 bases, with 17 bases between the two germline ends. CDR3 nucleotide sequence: TGTGCCAGCAGTCCCCATCAAACTAGCCCCAATGAGCAGTTCTTC. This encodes CASSPHQTSPNEQFF.

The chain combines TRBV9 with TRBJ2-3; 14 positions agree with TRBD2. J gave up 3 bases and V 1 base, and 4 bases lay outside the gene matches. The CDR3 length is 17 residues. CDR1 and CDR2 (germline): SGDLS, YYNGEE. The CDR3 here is CASSVSGTSGSTDTQYF. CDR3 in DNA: TGTGCCAGCAGCGTAAGCGGGACTAGCGGGAGTACAGATACGCAGTATTTT.

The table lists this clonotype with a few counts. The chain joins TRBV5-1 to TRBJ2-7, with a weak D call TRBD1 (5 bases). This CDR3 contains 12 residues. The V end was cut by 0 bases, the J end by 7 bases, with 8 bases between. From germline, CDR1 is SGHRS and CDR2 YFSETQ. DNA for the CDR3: TGCGCCAGCAGCTTGGGACAGCAAGAGCAGTACTTC. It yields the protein CASSLGQQEQYF.

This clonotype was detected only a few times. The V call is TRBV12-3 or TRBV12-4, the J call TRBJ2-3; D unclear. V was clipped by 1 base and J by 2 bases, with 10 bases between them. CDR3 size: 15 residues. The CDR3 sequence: CASSLGSLDTDTQYF. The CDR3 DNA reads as TGTGCCAGCAGTTTAGGTTCCCTCGACACAGATACGCAGTATTTT.

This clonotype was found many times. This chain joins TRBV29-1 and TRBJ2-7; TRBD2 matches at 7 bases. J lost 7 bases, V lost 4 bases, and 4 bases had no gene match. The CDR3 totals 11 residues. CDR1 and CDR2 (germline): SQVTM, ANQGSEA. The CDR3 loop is CSVVRRGEQYF. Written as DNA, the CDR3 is TGCAGCGTTGTTCGGCGGGGGGAGCAGTACTTC.

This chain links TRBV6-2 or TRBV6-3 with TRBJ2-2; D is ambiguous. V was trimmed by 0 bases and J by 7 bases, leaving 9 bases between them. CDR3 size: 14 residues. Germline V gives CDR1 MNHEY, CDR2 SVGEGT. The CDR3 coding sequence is TGTGCCAGCAGTTACTCGGTGGGCAGCGGGGAGCTGTTTTTT. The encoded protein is CASSYSVGSGELFF.

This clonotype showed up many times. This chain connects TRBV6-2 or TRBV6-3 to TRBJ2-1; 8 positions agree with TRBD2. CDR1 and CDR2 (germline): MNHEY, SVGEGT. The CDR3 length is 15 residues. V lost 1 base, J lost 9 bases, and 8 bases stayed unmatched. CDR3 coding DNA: TGTGCCAGCAGTTACTTGATCGGGAGGGCAGCTGAGCAGTTCTTC. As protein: CASSYLIGRAAEQFF.

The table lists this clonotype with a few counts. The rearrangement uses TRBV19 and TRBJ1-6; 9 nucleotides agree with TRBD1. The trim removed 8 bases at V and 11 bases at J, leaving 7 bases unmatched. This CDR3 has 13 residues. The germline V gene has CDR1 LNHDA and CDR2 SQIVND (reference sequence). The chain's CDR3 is CASDRTGVAPLHF. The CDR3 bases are TGTGCCAGTGACCGGACAGGGGTGGCACCCCTCCACTTT.

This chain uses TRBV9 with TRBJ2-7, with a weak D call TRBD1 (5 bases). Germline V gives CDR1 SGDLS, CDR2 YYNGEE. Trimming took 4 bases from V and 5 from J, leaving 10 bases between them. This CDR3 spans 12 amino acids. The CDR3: CASSQGSHEQYF. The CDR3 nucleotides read TGTGCCAGCAGCCAGGGATCCCACGAGCAGTACTTC.

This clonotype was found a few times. In DNA form, the CDR3 reads TGTGCCAGCAGTTTATTAGCGGGGGGGCTCTACAATGAGCAGTTCTTC. Its protein product is CASSLLAGGLYNEQFF. The chain carries TRBV28 and TRBJ2-1, with TRBD2 matching over 11 bases. Per germline, CDR1 MDHEN and CDR2 SYDVKM. CDR3 size: 16 residues. The ends lost 1 base at V and 3 bases at J; junction bases unmatched: 2.